Listed below are T cell receptor beta chains from one sample, sequenced in a study of metastatic and nonmetastatic thyroid tumors. TCRdb re-clonotyped the PCR reads through MiXCR. The table shows about 45,000 clones, with under 4% occurring only once. Input material: blood. The receptors stem from a female donor with papillary thyroid cancer or a benign thyroid nodule (not recorded which). Some clones in this sample may be carry-over from other donors' samples. Each CDR3 is given with its conserved first and last residue. The D gene is left open where the match is weak. Clone size is shown for a subset of rows, as once, few, many or a class of expanded clone.

clone size	J gene	D gene	V gene	CDR3 protein	CDR3 DNA
many	TRBJ1-2	NA	TRBV5-1	CASSWSGAGSSYGYTF	TGCGCCAGCAGCTGGTCCGGGGCAGGATCGAGCTATGGCTACACCTTC
NA	TRBJ1-4	TRBD1	TRBV30	CAWNYGTGDNEKLFF	TGTGCCTGGAACTACGGGACAGGGGACAATGAAAAACTGTTTTTT
NA	TRBJ2-1	NA	TRBV6-2/TRBV6-3	CASSYSILGEQFF	TGTGCCAGCAGTTACTCAATTTTGGGTGAGCAGTTCTTC
NA	TRBJ1-6	NA	TRBV5-1	CASSLEGKNSPLHF	TGCGCCAGCAGCTTGGAAGGGAAAAATTCACCCCTCCACTTT
NA	TRBJ2-7	NA	TRBV25-1	CASRQGGYEQYF	TGTGCCAGCAGACAGGGCGGGTACGAGCAGTACTTC
NA	TRBJ2-2	TRBD1	TRBV18	CASSTEDRVVTGELFF	TGTGCCAGCTCAACAGAGGACAGGGTGGTTACCGGGGAGCTGTTTTTT
few	TRBJ2-1	NA	TRBV19	CASRTGPSVNEQFF	TGTGCCAGTAGAACCGGGCCCAGTGTCAATGAGCAGTTCTTC
NA	TRBJ2-1	NA	TRBV20-1	CSASGTPDYNEQFF	TGCAGTGCTAGCGGGACCCCCGACTACAATGAGCAGTTCTTC
many	TRBJ1-4	TRBD1	TRBV28	CASSPPGQGREKLFF	TGTGCCAGCAGTCCTCCGGGACAGGGTAGAGAAAAACTGTTTTTT
NA	TRBJ2-5	TRBD1	TRBV24-1	CATSVRTGETQYF	TGTGCCACCAGTGTCCGGACAGGGGAGACCCAGTACTTC
few	TRBJ1-1	NA	TRBV28	CASSFGGNTEAFF	TGTGCCAGCAGTTTTGGGGGGAACACTGAAGCTTTCTTT
medium-sized	TRBJ1-6	TRBD1	TRBV20-1	CSASRDRESSPLHF	TGCAGTGCCTCCCGGGACAGGGAGAGTTCACCCCTCCACTTT
many	TRBJ1-1	NA	TRBV19	CASTPGQVNTEAFF	TGTGCCAGTACCCCTGGGCAAGTAAACACTGAAGCTTTCTTT
once	TRBJ1-4	NA	TRBV30	CAWSVPRSGFDEKLFF	TGTGCCTGGAGTGTACCCCGGAGCGGATTCGATGAAAAACTGTTTTTT
few	TRBJ2-3	TRBD2	TRBV15	CATSRAGGGTDTQYF	TGTGCCACCAGCAGAGCGGGAGGTGGGACAGATACGCAGTATTTT
many	TRBJ2-3	NA	TRBV7-9	CASSSLLGLNTDTQYF	TGTGCCAGCAGCTCACTTTTAGGATTGAACACAGATACGCAGTATTTT
few	TRBJ1-2	NA	TRBV6-1	CASQPQGLDGYTF	TGTGCCAGTCAACCCCAGGGGCTGGATGGCTACACCTTC
medium-sized	TRBJ2-3	TRBD2	TRBV6-5	CASSYSGTSGRALGDTQYF	TGTGCCAGCAGTTACTCTGGGACTAGCGGGAGGGCCCTCGGAGATACGCAGTATTTT
many	TRBJ2-4	NA	TRBV13	CASSLGGPGQTVTLAKNIQYF	TGTGCCAGCAGCTTAGGGGGACCGGGCCAAACTGTAACCTTAGCCAAAAACATTCAGTACTTC
many	TRBJ1-1	NA	TRBV6-1	CASSVGTLNTEAFF	TGTGCCAGCAGTGTCGGGACACTGAACACTGAAGCTTTCTTT
many	TRBJ2-2	NA	TRBV9	CASSVETSRNTGELFF	TGTGCCAGCAGCGTGGAGACTAGTAGAAACACCGGGGAGCTGTTTTTT
many	TRBJ1-1	TRBD1	TRBV27	CASSLYAGGMAFF	TGTGCCAGCAGTTTATATGCAGGGGGCATGGCTTTCTTT
many	TRBJ2-4	TRBD2	TRBV5-1	CASSLGHGASAGDKNIQYF	TGCGCCAGCAGCTTAGGACACGGGGCATCAGCGGGGGACAAAAACATTCAGTACTTC
few	TRBJ2-5	TRBD2	TRBV6-2/TRBV6-3	CASSYSKVAGEVETQYF	TGTGCCAGCAGTTACTCGAAGGTAGCGGGGGAGGTAGAGACCCAGTACTTC
NA	TRBJ2-3	TRBD2	TRBV28	CASSPTSGSGTDTQYF	TGTGCCAGCAGTCCGACTAGCGGGAGCGGCACAGATACGCAGTATTTT
many	TRBJ2-1	NA	TRBV13	CASSLWANEQFF	TGTGCCAGCAGCTTATGGGCGAATGAGCAGTTCTTC
many	TRBJ2-4	TRBD1	TRBV29-1	CSVGGQRDRVNIQYF	TGCAGCGTTGGCGGGCAAAGGGACAGGGTGAACATTCAGTACTTC
many	TRBJ2-7	TRBD2	TRBV27	CASTRTSASYEQYF	TGTGCCAGCACCCGGACTAGTGCCTCCTACGAGCAGTACTTC
few	TRBJ2-2	NA	TRBV6-4	CASSRFGTGSNTGELFF	TGTGCCAGCAGTCGCTTCGGTACAGGATCGAACACCGGGGAGCTGTTTTTT
few	TRBJ2-3	NA	TRBV6-2/TRBV6-3	CASSKQGIDTQYF	TGTGCCAGCAGTAAACAGGGTATCGATACGCAGTATTTT
many	TRBJ1-1	NA	TRBV29-1	CSVRPSNTEAFF	TGCAGCGTTAGGCCCTCGAACACTGAAGCTTTCTTT
NA	TRBJ2-3	NA	TRBV10-2	CASSVGTSTDTQYF	TGCGCCAGCAGTGTCGGGACTAGCACAGATACGCAGTATTTT
many	TRBJ2-1	TRBD2	TRBV29-1	CSVVLAYSSYNEQFF	TGCAGCGTGGTACTAGCGTATAGCTCCTACAATGAGCAGTTCTTC
many	TRBJ2-5	TRBD2	TRBV5-6	CASSLITSGYQETQYF	TGTGCCAGCAGCTTGATTACTAGCGGATATCAAGAGACCCAGTACTTC
many	TRBJ2-7	NA	TRBV18	CASSPGGQNEQYF	TGTGCCAGCTCACCGGGGGGACAGAACGAGCAGTACTTC
many	TRBJ2-1	TRBD2	TRBV18	CASSTIAGGIIGNEQFF	TGTGCCAGCTCAACCATAGCGGGAGGGATCATCGGGAATGAGCAGTTCTTC
few	TRBJ1-1	TRBD1	TRBV12-3/TRBV12-4	CASRGTGASEAFF	TGTGCCAGCAGGGGGACAGGGGCATCGGAAGCTTTCTTT
NA	TRBJ1-1	NA	TRBV5-1	CASSLRGKDTEAFF	TGCGCCAGCAGCTTGCGGGGGAAAGACACTGAAGCTTTCTTT
many	TRBJ2-3	NA	TRBV29-1	CSVDGGTDTQYF	TGCAGCGTTGACGGCGGCACAGATACGCAGTATTTT
NA	TRBJ2-1	TRBD2	TRBV6-2/TRBV6-3	CASNWLAGGYNAEQFF	TGTGCCAGCAATTGGCTAGCGGGAGGTTATAACGCTGAGCAGTTCTTC
NA	TRBJ2-5	TRBD2	TRBV9	CASSDGRLAVVETQYF	TGTGCCAGCAGCGATGGTAGACTAGCGGTCGTAGAGACCCAGTACTTC
few	TRBJ2-1	NA	TRBV6-1	CASIDTAGPEQFF	TGTGCCAGCATCGACACGGCTGGCCCTGAGCAGTTCTTC